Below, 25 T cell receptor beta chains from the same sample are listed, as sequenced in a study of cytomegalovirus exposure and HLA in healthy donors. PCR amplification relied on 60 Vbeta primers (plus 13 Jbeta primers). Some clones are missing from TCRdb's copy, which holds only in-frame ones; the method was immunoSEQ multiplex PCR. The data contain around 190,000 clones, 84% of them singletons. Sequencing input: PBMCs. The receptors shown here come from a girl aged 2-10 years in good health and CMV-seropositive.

This chain's CDR3 is CAWNLRKGEKLFF. CDR3 nucleotide sequence: TGTGCCTGGAATTTAAGGAAGGGGGAAAAACTGTTTTTT. The chain joins TRBV30 to TRBJ1-4; tentative D call: TRBD1 (5 bases). CDR3 length: 13 amino acids. Trimming shortened V by 4 bases and J by 8 bases, and 14 bases separated the two germline ends. CDR1 and CDR2 from the germline V gene are GTSNPN and SVGIG (reference sequence). Looking up the rest from reference TRBV30 and TRBJ1-4 gives the full variable domain: SQTIHQWPATLVQPVGSPLSLECTVEGTSNPNLYWYRQAAGRGLQLLFYSVGIGQISSEVPQNLSASRPQDRQFILSSKKLLLSDSGFYLCAWNLRKGEKLFFGSGTQLSVL.

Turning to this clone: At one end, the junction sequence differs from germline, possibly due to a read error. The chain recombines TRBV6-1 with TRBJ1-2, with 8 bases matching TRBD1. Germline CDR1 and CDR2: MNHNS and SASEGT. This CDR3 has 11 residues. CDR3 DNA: TGTGCCAGCACCCAATTCGGGACAGGACGCTTC. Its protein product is CASTQFGTGRF.

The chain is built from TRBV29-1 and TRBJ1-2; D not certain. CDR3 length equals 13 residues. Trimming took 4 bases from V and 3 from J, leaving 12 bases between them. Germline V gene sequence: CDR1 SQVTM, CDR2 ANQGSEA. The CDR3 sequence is CSVGVNSYYGYTF. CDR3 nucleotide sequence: TGCAGCGTTGGGGTAAACAGTTACTATGGCTACACCTTC.

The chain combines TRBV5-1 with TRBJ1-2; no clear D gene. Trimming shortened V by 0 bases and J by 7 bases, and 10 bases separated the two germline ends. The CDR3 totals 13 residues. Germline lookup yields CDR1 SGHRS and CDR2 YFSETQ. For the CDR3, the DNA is TGCGCCAGCAGCTTGGTGGCAGAGGGTGGCTACACCTTC. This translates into CASSLVAEGGYTF.

This chain's CDR3 is CASSWGTGEETQYF. DNA of the CDR3: TGCGCCAGCAGCTGGGGGACAGGGGAAGAGACCCAGTACTTC. The chain employs TRBV5-1 and TRBJ2-5, with 10 bases that match TRBD1. Germline V gene data show CDR1 as SGHRS and CDR2 as YFSETQ. V lost 3 bases and J lost 3; bases outside the gene matches: 2. The CDR3 sequence is 14 residues long.

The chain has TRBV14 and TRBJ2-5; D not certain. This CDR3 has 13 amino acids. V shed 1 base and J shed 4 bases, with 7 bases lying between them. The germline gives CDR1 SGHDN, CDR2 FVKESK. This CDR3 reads CASSQVVGETQYF. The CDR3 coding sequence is TGTGCCAGCAGCCAAGTCGTCGGAGAGACCCAGTACTTC.

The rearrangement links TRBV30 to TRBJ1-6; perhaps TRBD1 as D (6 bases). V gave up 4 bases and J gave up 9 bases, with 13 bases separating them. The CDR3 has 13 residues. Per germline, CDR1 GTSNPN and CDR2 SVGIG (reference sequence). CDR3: CAWTQGSGSPLHF. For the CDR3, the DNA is TGTGCCTGGACCCAGGGGTCGGGTTCACCCCTCCACTTT.

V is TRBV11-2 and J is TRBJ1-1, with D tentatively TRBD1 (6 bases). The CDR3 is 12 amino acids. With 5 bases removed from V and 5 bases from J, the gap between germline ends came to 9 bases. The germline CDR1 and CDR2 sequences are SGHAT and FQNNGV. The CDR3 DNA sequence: TGTGCCAGCAGCCAGCAGGGGACTGAAGCTTTCTTT. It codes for CASSQQGTEAFF.

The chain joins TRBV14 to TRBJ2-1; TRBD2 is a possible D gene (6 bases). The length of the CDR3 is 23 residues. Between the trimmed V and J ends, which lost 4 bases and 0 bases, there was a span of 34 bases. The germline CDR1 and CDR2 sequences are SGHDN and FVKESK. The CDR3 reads CASSPKSPRLGGTFDSSYNEQFF. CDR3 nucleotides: TGTGCCAGCAGCCCAAAAAGTCCTCGCCTTGGAGGGACGTTCGATAGCTCCTACAATGAGCAGTTCTTC. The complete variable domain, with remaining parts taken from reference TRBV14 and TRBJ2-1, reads EAGVTQFPSHSVIEKGQTVTLRCDPISGHDNLYWYRRVMGKEIKFLLHFVKESKQDESGMPNNRFLAERTGGTYSTLKVQPAELEDSGVYFCASSPKSPRLGGTFDSSYNEQFFGPGTRLTVL.

The CDR3 region is CASSLAGTGDYNEQFF. The DNA for the CDR3 is TGCGCCAGCAGCTTGGCCGGGACAGGGGATTACAATGAGCAGTTCTTC. The chain combines TRBV5-1 with TRBJ2-1, with 10 bases that match TRBD1. The CDR3 is 16 residues long. V trimming: 0 bases; J trimming: 4 bases; junction bases outside the gene matches: 4. Germline lookup yields CDR1 SGHRS and CDR2 YFSETQ.

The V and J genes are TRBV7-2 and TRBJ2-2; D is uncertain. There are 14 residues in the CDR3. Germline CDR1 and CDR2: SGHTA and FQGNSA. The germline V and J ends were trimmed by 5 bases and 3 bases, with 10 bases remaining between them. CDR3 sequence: CASSRPRDTGELFF. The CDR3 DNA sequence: TGTGCCAGCAGCCGCCCCCGGGACACCGGGGAGCTGTTTTTT.

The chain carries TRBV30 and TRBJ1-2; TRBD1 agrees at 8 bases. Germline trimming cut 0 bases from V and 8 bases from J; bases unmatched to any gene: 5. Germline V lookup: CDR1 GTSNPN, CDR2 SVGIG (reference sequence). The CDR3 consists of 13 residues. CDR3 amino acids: CAWSVDRGLGYTF. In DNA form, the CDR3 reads TGTGCCTGGAGTGTAGACAGGGGATTAGGCTACACCTTC. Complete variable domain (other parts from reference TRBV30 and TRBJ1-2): SQTIHQWPATLVQPVGSPLSLECTVEGTSNPNLYWYRQAAGRGLQLLFYSVGIGQISSEVPQNLSASRPQDRQFILSSKKLLLSDSGFYLCAWSVDRGLGYTFGSGTRLTVV.

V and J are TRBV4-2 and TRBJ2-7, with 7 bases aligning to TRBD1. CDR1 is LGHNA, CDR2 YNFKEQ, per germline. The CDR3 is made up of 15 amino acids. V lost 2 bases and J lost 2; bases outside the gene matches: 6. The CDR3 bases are TGTGCCAGCAGCCAATACCAGGGGGTCCCCTACGAGCAGTACTTC. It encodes CASSQYQGVPYEQYF.

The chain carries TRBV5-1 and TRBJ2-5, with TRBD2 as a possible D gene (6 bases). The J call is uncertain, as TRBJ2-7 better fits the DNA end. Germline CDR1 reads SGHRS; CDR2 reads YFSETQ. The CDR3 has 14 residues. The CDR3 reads CASSLDTSSYEQYF. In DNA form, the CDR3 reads TGCGCCAGCAGCTTGGATACTAGCAGCTACGAGCAGTACTTC.

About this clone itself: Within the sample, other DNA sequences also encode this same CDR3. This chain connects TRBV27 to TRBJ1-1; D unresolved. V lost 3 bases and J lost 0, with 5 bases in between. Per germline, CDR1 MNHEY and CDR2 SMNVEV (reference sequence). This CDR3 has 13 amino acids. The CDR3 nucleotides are TGTGCCAGCAGTTTCTCCTTGAACACTGAAGCTTTCTTT. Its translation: CASSFSLNTEAFF.

CDR3 DNA sequence: TGTGCCAGCAGCCCTCGGCAAGAGACCCAGTACTTC. Its protein is CASSPRQETQYF. The gene calls are TRBV28 and TRBJ2-5; D ambiguous. The V end was cut by 6 bases, the J end by 2 bases, with 7 bases between. The V gene's germline CDR1 is MDHEN and CDR2 SYDVKM. The CDR3 is 12 amino acids.

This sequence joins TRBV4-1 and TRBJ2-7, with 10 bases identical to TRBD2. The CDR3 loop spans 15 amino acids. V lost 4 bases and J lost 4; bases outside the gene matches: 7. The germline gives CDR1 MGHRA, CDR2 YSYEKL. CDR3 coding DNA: TGCGCCAGCAGCCCCGGCCTAGCGGGAGCGTACGAGCAGTACTTC. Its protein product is CASSPGLAGAYEQYF.

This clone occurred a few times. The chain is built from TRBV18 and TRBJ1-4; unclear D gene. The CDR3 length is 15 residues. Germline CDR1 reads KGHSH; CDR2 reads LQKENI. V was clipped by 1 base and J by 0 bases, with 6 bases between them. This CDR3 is CASSPLAATNEKLFF. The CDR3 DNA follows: TGTGCCAGCTCACCACTAGCTGCAACTAATGAAAAACTGTTTTTT.

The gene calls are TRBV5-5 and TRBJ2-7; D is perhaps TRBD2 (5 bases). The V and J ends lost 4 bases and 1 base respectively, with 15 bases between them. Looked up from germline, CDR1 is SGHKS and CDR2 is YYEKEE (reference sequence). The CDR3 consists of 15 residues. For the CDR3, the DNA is TGTGCCAGCAGCACTACAAGCGGTAGATCCTACGAGCAGTACTTC. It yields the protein CASSTTSGRSYEQYF.

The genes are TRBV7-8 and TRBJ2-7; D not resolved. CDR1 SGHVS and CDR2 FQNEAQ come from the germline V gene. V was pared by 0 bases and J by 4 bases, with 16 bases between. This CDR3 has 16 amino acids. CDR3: CASSLAPGGRDYEQYF. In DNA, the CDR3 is TGTGCCAGCAGCTTAGCGCCTGGCGGAAGAGATTACGAGCAGTACTTC.

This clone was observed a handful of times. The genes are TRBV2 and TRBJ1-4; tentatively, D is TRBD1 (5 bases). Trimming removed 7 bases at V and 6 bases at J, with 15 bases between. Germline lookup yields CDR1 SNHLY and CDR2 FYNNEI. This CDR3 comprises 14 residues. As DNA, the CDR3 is TGTGCCAGCACTATAGGGGTGGTTGATGAAAAACTGTTTTTT. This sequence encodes CASTIGVVDEKLFF.

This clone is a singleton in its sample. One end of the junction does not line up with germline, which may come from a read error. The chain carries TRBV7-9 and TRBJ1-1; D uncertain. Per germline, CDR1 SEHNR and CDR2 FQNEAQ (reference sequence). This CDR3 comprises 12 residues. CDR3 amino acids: CSSRGMNTEAFF. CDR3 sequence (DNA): TGTTCCAGTAGAGGGATGAACACTGAAGCTTTCTTT.

CDR3 amino acids: CASSPGQGSGYTF. The CDR3 bases are TGTGCCAGCAGCCCCGGACAGGGGAGTGGCTACACCTTC. The chain combines TRBV7-3 with TRBJ1-2, with 9 bases lining up with TRBD1. Germline V gives CDR1 SGHTA, CDR2 FQGTGA. The CDR3 is 13 residues long. J lost 7 bases, V lost 5 bases, and 5 bases had no gene match.

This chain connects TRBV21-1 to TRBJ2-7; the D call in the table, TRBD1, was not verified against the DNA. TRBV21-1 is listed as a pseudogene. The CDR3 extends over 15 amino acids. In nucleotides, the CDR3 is TGTGCCAGCAGCGCAAGACAGGGGGAGTCGAACGAGCAGTACTTC. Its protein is CASSARQGESNEQYF.

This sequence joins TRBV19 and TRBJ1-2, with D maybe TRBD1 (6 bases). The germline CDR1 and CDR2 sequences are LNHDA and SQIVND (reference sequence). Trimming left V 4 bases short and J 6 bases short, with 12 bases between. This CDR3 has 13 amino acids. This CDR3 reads CASSRNRVNGYTF. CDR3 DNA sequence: TGTGCCAGTAGTAGGAACAGGGTAAATGGCTACACCTTC.